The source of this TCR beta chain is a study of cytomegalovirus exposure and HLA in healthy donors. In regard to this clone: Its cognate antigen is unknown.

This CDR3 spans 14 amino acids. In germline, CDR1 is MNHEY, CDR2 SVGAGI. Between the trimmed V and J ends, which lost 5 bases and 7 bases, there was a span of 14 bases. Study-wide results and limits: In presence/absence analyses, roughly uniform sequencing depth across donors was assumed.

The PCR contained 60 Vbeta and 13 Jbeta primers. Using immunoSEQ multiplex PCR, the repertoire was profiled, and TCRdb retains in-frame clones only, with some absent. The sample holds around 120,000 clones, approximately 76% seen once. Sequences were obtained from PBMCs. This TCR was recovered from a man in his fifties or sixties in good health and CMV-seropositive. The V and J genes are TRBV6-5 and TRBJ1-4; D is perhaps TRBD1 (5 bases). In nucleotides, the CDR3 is TGTGCCAGCAGTCACACAGTGCAGGGTGAAAAACTGTTTTTT. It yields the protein CASSHTVQGEKLFF.